The T cell receptor beta chain described here comes from a study of shared clonotypes between healthy human individuals. Study-wide results and limits: It was only blood that was sampled, and tissue repertoires likely differ.

Repertoires were generated with immunoSEQ multiplex PCR, while TCRdb's copy carries only in-frame clones and drops some. The sample contains fewer than 3 million clones, 85% to 95% of which appear only once. This CDR3 has 16 amino acids. Germline lookup yields CDR1 MDHEN and CDR2 SYDVKM. Trimming cost V 5 bases and J 8 bases, with 21 bases left between them. Note on this clone: Its antigen is unknown.

The genes are TRBV28 and TRBJ2-2, with D possibly being TRBD2 (6 bases). The source material was naive CD4+ T cells from PBMCs. The subset is: CD45RA+ positively selected. This sequence originates from a man younger than 35 in good health. Some clones in this sample may be carry-over from other donors' samples. The CDR3 DNA reads TGTGCCAGCAGTCGATCCCCCCGGGGGTTTTTAGGGGAGCTGTTTTTT. This codes for CASSRSPRGFLGELFF.